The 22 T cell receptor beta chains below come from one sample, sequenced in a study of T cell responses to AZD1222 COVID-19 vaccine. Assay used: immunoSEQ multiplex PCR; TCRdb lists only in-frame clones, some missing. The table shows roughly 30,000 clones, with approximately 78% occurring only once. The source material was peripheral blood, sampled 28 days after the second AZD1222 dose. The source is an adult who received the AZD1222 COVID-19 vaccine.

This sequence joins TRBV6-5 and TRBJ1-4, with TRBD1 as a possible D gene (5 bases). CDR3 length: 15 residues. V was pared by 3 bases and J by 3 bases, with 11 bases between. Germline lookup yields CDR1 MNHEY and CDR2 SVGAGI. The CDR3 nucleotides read TGTGCCAGCAGTTATCAAGGGGTGTCTAATGAAAAACTGTTTTTT. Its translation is CASSYQGVSNEKLFF.

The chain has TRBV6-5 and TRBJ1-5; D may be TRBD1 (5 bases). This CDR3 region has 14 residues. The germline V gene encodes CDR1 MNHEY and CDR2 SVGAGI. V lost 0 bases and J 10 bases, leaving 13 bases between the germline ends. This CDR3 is CASSYSGGGRPQHF. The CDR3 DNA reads TGTGCCAGCAGTTACTCGGGCGGGGGACGACCCCAGCATTTT.

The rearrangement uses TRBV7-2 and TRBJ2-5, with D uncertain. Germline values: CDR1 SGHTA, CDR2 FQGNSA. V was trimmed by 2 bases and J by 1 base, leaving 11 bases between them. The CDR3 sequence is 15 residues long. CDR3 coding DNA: TGTGCCAGCAGCTTACGTGTCACCCCCCAAGAGACCCAGTACTTC. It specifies CASSLRVTPQETQYF.

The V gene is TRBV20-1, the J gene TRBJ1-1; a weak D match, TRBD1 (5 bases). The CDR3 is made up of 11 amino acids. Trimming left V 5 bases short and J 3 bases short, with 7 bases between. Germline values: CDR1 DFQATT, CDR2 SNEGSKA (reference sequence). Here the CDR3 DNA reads TGCAGTGCTCCGGGGGACACTGAAGCTTTCTTT. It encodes CSAPGDTEAFF.

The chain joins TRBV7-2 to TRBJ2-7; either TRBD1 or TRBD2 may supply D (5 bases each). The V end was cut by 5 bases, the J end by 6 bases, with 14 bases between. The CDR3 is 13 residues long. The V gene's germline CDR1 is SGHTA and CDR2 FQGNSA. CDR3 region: CASSRDGSAEQYF. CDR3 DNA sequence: TGTGCCAGCAGCAGGGACGGGTCCGCCGAGCAGTACTTC.

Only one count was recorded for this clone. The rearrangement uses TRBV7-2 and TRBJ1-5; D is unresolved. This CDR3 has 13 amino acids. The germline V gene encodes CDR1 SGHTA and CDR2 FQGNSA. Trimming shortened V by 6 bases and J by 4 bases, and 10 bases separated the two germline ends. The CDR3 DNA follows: TGTGCCAGCAGAAAAGAGTCGAATCAGCCCCAGCATTTT. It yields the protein CASRKESNQPQHF.

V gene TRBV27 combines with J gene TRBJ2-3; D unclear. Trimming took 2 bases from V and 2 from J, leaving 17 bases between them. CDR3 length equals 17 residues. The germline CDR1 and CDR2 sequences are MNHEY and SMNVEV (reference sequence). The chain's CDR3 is CASSLLGARGYTDTQYF. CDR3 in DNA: TGTGCCAGCAGTTTACTCGGTGCTAGAGGATACACAGATACGCAGTATTTT.

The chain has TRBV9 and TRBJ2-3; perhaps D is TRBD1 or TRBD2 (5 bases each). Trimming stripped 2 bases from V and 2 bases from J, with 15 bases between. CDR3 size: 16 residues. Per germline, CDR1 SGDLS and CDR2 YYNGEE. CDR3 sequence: CASSVGSQGATDTQYF. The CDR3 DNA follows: TGTGCCAGCAGCGTGGGGAGCCAGGGAGCCACAGATACGCAGTATTTT.

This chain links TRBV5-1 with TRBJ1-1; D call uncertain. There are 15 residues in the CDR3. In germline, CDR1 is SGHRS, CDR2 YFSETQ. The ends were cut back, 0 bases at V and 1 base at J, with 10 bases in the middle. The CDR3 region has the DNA TGCGCCAGCAGCTTGGATGGGGTTTCGAACACTGAAGCTTTCTTT. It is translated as CASSLDGVSNTEAFF.

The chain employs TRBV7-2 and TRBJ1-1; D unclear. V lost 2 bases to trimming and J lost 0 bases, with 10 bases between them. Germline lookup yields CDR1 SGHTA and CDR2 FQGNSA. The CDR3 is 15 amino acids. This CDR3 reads CASSLRVDMNTEAFF. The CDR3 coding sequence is TGTGCCAGCAGCTTAAGGGTCGACATGAACACTGAAGCTTTCTTT.

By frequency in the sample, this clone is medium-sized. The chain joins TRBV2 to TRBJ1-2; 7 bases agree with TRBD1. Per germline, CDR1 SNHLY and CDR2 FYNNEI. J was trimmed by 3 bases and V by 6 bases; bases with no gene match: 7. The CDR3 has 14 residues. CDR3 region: CASRAEQGYYGYTF. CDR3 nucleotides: TGTGCCAGCAGGGCCGAACAGGGGTACTATGGCTACACCTTC.

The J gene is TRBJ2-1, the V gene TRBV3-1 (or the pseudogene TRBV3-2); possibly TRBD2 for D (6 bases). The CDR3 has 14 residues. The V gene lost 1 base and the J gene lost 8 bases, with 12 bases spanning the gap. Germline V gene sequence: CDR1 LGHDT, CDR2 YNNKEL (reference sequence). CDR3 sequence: CASSQAASGHEQFF. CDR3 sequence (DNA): TGTGCCAGCAGCCAAGCTGCCAGCGGGCATGAGCAGTTCTTC.

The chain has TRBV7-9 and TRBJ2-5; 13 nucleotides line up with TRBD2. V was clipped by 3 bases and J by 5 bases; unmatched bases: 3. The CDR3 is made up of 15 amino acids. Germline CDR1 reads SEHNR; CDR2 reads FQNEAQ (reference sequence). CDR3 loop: CASSFGTSGTETQYF. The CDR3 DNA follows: TGTGCCAGCAGCTTCGGGACTAGCGGGACGGAGACCCAGTACTTC.

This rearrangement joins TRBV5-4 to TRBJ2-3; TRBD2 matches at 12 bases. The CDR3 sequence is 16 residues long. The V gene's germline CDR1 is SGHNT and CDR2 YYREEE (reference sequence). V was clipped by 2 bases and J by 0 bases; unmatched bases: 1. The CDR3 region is CASSFGLAGSTDTQYF. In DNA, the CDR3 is TGTGCCAGCAGCTTTGGACTAGCGGGGAGCACAGATACGCAGTATTTT.

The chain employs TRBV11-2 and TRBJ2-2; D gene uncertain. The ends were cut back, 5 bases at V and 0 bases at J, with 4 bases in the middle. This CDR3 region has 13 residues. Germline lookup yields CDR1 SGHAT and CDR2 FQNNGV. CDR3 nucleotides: TGTGCCAGCAGCGACGCGAACACCGGGGAGCTGTTTTTT. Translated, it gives CASSDANTGELFF.

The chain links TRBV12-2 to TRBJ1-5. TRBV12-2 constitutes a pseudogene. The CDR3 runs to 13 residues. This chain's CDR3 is CASRLVGVQPQHF. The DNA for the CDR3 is TGTGCAAGTCGCTTAGTGGGGGTTCAGCCCCAGCATTTT.

Here the CDR3 DNA reads TGTGCCAGTAGCCCGGGGGGGACAGGGAGTAAGTTTACTACAGATAATTCACCCCTCCACTTT. The encoded protein is CASSPGGTGSKFTTDNSPLHF. The chain combines TRBV19 with TRBJ1-6; the match to TRBD1 covers 9 bases. The CDR3 covers 21 residues. The V segment lost 6 bases and the J segment 5 bases; nucleotides outside the gene matches: 23. The germline V gene has CDR1 LNHDA and CDR2 SQIVND (reference sequence).

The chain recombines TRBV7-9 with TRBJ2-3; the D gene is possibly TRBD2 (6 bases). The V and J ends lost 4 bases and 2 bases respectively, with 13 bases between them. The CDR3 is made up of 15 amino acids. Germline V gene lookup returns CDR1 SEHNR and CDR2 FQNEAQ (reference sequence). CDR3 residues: CASSSGAGPTDTQYF. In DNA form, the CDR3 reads TGTGCCAGCAGCTCCGGGGCGGGGCCCACAGATACGCAGTATTTT.

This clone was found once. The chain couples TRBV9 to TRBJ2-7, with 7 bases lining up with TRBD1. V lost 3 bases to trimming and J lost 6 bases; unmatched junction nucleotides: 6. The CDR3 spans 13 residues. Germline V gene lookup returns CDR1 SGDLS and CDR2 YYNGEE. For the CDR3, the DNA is TGTGCCAGCAGCGCAGGGACAGCAGGCGAGCAGTACGTC. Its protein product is CASSAGTAGEQYV.

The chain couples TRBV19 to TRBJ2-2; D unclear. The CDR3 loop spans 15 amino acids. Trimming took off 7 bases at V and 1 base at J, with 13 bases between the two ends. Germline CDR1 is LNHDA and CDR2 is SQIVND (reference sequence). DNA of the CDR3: TGTGCCAGTATGTCATCCAGCCTGAACACCGGGGAGCTGTTTTTT. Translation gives CASMSSSLNTGELFF.

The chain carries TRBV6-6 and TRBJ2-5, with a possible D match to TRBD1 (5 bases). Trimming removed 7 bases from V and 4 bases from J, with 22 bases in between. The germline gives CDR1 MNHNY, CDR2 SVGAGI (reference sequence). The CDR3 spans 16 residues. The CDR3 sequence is CASTEAGLIVGETQYF. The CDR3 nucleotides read TGTGCCAGCACTGAGGCAGGGTTGATTGTAGGAGAGACCCAGTACTTC.

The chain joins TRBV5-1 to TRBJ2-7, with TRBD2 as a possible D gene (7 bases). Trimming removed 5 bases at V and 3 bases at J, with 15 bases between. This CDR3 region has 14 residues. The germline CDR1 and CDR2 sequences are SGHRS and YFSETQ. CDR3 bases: TGCGCCAGCAGTCCTGAGGGGGGGTACTACGAGCAGTACTTC. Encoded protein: CASSPEGGYYEQYF.